The sequence of this T cell receptor (beta chain) was determined in a study of cytomegalovirus exposure and HLA in healthy donors. Findings and limits, study-wide: Further analysis was carried out later, and it showed several of the most significant clusters appearing linked to common viral pathogens. Altogether, 150 to 200 TCR beta chains were recorded as cytomegalovirus-associated. Analysis was carried out at a later point, and it linked a missense DCLRE1C variant to TCR beta V- and J-gene trimming. CMV serostatus was the only immune exposure information that was available.

For this clone: Its cognate antigen is unknown.

In the PCR, 60 Vbeta and 13 Jbeta primers were used. Using immunoSEQ multiplex PCR, the repertoire was profiled, and TCRdb retains in-frame clones only, with some absent. The data hold 80,000 or so clones, with 75% to 85% observed a single time. Trimming took 4 bases from V and 1 from J; bases not matched to a gene: 10. Looked up from germline, CDR1 is SGHNT and CDR2 is YYREEE (reference sequence). The CDR3 contains 16 residues. The specimen was PBMCs. The rearrangement uses TRBV5-4 and TRBJ1-1; 7 bases are shared with TRBD1. The sequence was obtained from a man between 40 and 49 years old in good health and CMV-seronegative. The CDR3 DNA reads TGTGCCAGCAGCCCCTGGGCAGGGGGATCGAACACTGAAGCTTTCTTT. This gives the protein CASSPWAGGSNTEAFF.